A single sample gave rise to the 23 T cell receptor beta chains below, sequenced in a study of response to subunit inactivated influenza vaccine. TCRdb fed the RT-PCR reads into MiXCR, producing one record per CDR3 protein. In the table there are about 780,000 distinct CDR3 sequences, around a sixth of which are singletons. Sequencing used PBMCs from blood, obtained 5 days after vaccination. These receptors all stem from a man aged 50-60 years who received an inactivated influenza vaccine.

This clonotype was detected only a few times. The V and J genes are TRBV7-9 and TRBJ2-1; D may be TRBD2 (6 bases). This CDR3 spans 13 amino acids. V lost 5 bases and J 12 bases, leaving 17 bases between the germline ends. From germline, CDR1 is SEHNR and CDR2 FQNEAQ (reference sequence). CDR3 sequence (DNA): TGTGCCAGCAGCCCGTCGAGGGACTCGGGGCAGTTCTTC. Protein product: CASSPSRDSGQFF.

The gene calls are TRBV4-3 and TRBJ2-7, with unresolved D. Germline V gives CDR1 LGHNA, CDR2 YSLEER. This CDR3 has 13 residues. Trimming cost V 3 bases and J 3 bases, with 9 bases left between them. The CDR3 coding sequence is TGCGCCAGCAGCCATGAGGACGGCTACGAGCAGTACTTC. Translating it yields CASSHEDGYEQYF.

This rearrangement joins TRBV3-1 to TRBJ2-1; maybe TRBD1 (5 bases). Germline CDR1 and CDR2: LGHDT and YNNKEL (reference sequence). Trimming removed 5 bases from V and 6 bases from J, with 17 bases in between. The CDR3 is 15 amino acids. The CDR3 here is CASSSRVRDANEQFF. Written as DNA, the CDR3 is TGTGCCAGCAGCTCCAGGGTAAGAGACGCCAATGAGCAGTTCTTC.

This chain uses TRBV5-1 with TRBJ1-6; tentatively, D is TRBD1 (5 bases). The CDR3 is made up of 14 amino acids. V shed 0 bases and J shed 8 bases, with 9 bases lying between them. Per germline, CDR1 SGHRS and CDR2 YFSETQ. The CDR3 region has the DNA TGCGCCAGCAGCTTGGAGGGGAACGATTCACCCCTCCACTTT. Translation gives CASSLEGNDSPLHF. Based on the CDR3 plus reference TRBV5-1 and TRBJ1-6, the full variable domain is KAGVTQTPRYLIKTRGQQVTLSCSPISGHRSVSWYQQTPGQGLQFLFEYFSETQRNKGNFPGRFSGRQFSNSRSEMNVSTLELGDSALYLCASSLEGNDSPLHFGNGTRLTVT.

The CDR3 is CASSDRVYGYTF. In DNA, the CDR3 is TGTGCCAGCAGCGACAGGGTCTATGGCTACACCTTC. This sequence joins TRBV12-3 or TRBV12-4 and TRBJ1-2; TRBD1 matches at 7 bases. The V and J ends lost 6 bases and 4 bases, in that order; junction bases with no gene match: 2. The CDR3 covers 12 residues.

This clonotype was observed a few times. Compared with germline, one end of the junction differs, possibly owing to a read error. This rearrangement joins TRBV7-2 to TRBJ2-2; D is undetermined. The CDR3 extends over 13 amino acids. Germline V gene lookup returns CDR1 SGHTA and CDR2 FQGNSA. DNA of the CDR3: TGTGCCAGCAGCTTAGCGAACAACGGGGAGCTGTTTTTT. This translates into CASSLANNGELFF.

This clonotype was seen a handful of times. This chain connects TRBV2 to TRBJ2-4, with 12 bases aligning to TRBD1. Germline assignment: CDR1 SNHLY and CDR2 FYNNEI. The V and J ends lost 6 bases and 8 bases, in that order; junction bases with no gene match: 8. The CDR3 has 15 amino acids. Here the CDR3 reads CASRPGTGGRDIQYF. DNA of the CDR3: TGTGCCAGCAGACCCGGGACAGGGGGCCGGGACATTCAGTACTTC.

For the CDR3, the DNA is TGCGCCAGCAGCTTGGGTCAGGGGGCCTTGGTTCGGGAGCAGTTCTTC. Translating it yields CASSLGQGALVREQFF. This chain links TRBV5-1 with TRBJ2-1; 8 nucleotides agree with TRBD1. With 0 bases clipped from V and 10 bases from J, the junction kept 12 bases outside the gene matches. CDR3 length equals 16 residues. Germline V gives CDR1 SGHRS, CDR2 YFSETQ.

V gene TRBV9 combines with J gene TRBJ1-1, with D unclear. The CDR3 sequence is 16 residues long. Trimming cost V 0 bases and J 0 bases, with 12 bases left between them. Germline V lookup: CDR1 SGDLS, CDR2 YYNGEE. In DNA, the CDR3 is TGTGCCAGCAGCGTAGGGCCGACGCGTATGAACACTGAAGCTTTCTTT. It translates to CASSVGPTRMNTEAFF.

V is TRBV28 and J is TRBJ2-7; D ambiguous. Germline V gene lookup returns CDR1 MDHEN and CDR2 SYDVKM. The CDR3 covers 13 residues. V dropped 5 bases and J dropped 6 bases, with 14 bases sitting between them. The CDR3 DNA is TGTGCCAGCAGTCCGGGCCTGGAGCTCGAGCAGTACTTC. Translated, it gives CASSPGLELEQYF.

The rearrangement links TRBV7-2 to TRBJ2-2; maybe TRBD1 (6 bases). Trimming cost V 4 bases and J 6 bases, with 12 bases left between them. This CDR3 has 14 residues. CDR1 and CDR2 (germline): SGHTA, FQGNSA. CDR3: CASSSRWTAGELFF. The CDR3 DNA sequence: TGTGCCAGCAGCTCCAGATGGACAGCCGGGGAGCTGTTTTTT.

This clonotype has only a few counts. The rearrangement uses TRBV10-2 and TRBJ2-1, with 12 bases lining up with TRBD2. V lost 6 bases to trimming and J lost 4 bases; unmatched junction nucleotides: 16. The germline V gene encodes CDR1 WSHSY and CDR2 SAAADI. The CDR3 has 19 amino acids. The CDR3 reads CASRAAWLTSGRGYNEQFF. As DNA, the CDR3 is TGCGCCAGCAGGGCCGCCTGGCTGACTAGCGGGAGAGGGTACAATGAGCAGTTCTTC.

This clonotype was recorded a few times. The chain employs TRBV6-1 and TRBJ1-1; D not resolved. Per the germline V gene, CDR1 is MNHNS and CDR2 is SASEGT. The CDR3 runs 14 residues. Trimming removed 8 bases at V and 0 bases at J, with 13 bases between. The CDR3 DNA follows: TGTGCCAGCTGGTCCCGGGGAATGAACACTGAAGCTTTCTTT. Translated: CASWSRGMNTEAFF.

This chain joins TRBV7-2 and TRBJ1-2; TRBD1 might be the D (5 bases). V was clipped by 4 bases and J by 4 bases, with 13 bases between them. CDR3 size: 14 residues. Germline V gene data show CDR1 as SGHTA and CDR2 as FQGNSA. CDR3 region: CASSSRTTTYGYTF. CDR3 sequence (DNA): TGTGCCAGCAGCTCTCGGACAACTACCTATGGCTACACCTTC.

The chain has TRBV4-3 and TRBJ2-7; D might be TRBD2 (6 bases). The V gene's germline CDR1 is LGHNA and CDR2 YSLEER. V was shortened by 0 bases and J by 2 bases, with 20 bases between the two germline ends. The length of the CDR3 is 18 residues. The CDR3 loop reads CASSQEMPRDVIPYEQYF. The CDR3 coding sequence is TGCGCCAGCAGCCAAGAGATGCCGCGGGACGTTATACCCTACGAGCAGTACTTC.

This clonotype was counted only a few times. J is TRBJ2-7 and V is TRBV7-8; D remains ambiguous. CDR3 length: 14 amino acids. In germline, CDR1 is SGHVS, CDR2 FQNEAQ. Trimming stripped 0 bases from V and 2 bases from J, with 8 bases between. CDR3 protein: CASSLARLPYEQYF. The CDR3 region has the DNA TGTGCCAGCAGCTTAGCGAGACTTCCCTACGAGCAGTACTTC. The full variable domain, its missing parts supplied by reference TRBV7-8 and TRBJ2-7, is GAGVSQSPRYKVAKRGQDVALRCDPISGHVSLFWYQQALGQGPEFLTYFQNEAQLDKSGLPSDRFFAERPEGSVSTLKIQRTQQEDSAVYLCASSLARLPYEQYFGPGTRLTVT.

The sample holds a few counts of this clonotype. The CDR3 loop is CASSFRASIHEQYF. CDR3 in DNA: TGTGCCAGCAGCTTTCGTGCTAGCATCCACGAGCAGTACTTC. This chain links TRBV5-5 with TRBJ2-7; tentative D call: TRBD2 (5 bases). The germline gives CDR1 SGHKS, CDR2 YYEKEE (reference sequence). Trimming took off 2 bases at V and 5 bases at J, with 14 bases between the two ends. This CDR3 has 14 amino acids.

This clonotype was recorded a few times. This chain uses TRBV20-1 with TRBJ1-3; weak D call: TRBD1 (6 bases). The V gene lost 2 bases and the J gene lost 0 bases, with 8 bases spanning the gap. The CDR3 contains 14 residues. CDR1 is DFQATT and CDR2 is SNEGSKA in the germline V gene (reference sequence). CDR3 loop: CSARRDNSGNTIYF. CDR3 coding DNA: TGCAGTGCTAGACGGGACAACTCTGGAAACACCATATATTTT.

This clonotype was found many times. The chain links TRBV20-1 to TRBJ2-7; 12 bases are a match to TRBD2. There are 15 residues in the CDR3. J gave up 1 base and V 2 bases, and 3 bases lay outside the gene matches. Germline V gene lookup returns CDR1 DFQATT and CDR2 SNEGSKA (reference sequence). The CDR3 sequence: CSARPTSGRSYEQYF. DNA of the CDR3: TGCAGTGCTAGACCGACTAGCGGGAGATCCTACGAGCAGTACTTC.

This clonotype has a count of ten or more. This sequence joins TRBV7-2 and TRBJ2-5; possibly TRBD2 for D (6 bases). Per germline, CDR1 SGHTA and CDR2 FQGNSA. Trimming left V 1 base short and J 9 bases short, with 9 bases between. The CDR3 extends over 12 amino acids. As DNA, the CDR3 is TGTGCCAGCAGCTTAGTGTCGGGGGCCCAGTACTTC. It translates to CASSLVSGAQYF.

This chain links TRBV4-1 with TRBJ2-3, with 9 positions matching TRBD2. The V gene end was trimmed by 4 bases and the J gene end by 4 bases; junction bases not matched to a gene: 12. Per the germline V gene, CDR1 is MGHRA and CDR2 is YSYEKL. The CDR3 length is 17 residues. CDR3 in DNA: TGCGCCAGCAGCCCGACGGGACTAGCTAAACCCTCAGATACGCAGTATTTT. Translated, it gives CASSPTGLAKPSDTQYF.

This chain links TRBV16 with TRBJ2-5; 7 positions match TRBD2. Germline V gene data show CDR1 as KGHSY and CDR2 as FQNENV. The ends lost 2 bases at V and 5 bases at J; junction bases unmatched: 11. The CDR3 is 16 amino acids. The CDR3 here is CASSQRTRLIGETQYF. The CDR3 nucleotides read TGTGCCAGCAGCCAAAGGACTAGGCTTATCGGGGAGACCCAGTACTTC.

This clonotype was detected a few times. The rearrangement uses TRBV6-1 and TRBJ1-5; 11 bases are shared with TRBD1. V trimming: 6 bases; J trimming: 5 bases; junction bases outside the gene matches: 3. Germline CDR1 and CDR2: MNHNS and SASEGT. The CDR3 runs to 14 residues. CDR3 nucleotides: TGTGCCAGCAGGGACAGGGGGCGCGATCAGCCCCAGCATTTT. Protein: CASRDRGRDQPQHF.